This T cell receptor (beta chain) was captured in a study of blood T cell repertoires in COVID-19. About the research overall: The analysed material was cDNA or gDNA that came from T cells, B-cell-depleted T cells, or PBMCs.

Germline lookup yields CDR1 GTSNPN and CDR2 SVGIG (reference sequence). This CDR3 spans 12 amino acids. After removal of 3 bases from V and 6 bases from J, the junction contained 3 bases not matched to a gene. Seattle patients were enrolled during active infection and followed longitudinally. Source study methods: Reference gene primers were amplified, and this amplification served to estimate nucleated cell counts. The repertoire was sequenced with immunoSEQ multiplex PCR; TCRdb's copy has only in-frame clones and lacks some. Clone size and the V and J calls come from that table; the DNA yielded D and trimming. The table records about 99,000 clones, about four fifths of them present only once.

The chain links TRBV30 to TRBJ2-3, with TRBD2 matching over 7 bases. This TCR came from a man older than 75 with COVID-19, enrolled during active disease. Material for sequencing was peripheral blood. In DNA form, the CDR3 reads TGTGCCTGGAGCGGGAGGATTGATACGCAGTATTTT. This encodes CAWSGRIDTQYF. The entire variable domain, with the rest obtained from reference TRBV30 and TRBJ2-3, is as follows: SQTIHQWPATLVQPVGSPLSLECTVEGTSNPNLYWYRQAAGRGLQLLFYSVGIGQISSEVPQNLSASRPQDRQFILSSKKLLLSDSGFYLCAWSGRIDTQYFGPGTRLTVL.